The present T cell receptor (beta chain) was sequenced within a study of OX40 agonist ivuxolimab in advanced cancers. Germline loops: CDR1 SNHLY, CDR2 FYNNEI. The CDR3 contains 13 residues. The V end was cut by 7 bases, the J end by 9 bases, with 16 bases between. Data came from immunoSEQ multiplex PCR; TCRdb stores just in-frame clones and leaves some out. The sample contains over 30,000 clones, roughly 80% of which appear only once. This clonotype originated in an adult with an advanced solid tumor such as melanoma, head and neck, liver or kidney cancer. V and J are TRBV2 and TRBJ2-1; a weak D match, TRBD1 (5 bases). The sequencing here drew on CD4+ or CD8+ T cells sorted from blood, taken in a trial of the OX40 agonist ivuxolimab. The CDR3: CASNVAGRPEQFF. The CDR3 DNA reads TGTGCCAGCAACGTTGCAGGGCGGCCTGAGCAGTTCTTC.